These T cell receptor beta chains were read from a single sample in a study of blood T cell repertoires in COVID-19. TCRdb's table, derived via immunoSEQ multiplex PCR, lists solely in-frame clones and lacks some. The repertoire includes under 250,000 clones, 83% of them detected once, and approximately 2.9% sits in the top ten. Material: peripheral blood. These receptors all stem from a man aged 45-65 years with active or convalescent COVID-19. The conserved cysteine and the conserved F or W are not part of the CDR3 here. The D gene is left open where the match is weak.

cdr3_aa: ASGQGMHEQY
d_call: TRBD1
v_call: TRBV10-3

cdr3_aa: ASSLTGRTSYT
d_call: TRBD1
v_call: TRBV5-4

cdr3_aa: ASSPMTGVRGGGEQY
d_call: .
v_call: TRBV5-1

cdr3_aa: ASSVAGDPNYGYT
d_call: .
v_call: TRBV9

cdr3_aa: ASSIDRSSYEQY
d_call: .
v_call: TRBV19

cdr3_aa: AWNPLAGGFYNEQF
d_call: TRBD2
v_call: TRBV30

cdr3_aa: ASSTSGREGEQY
d_call: TRBD2
v_call: TRBV3-1/TRBV3-2

cdr3_aa: ASSVGGGNEKLF
d_call: .
v_call: TRBV28

cdr3_aa: AISDRNRGPNTEAF
d_call: TRBD1
v_call: TRBV10-3

cdr3_aa: ASSGLHLNAQGVLQTQY
d_call: TRBD1
v_call: TRBV6-2/TRBV6-3

cdr3_aa: ASSQSQVAYEQY
d_call: .
v_call: TRBV3-1/TRBV3-2

cdr3_aa: ASSQEGLAGAYKPDTQY
d_call: TRBD2
v_call: TRBV4-2

cdr3_aa: ASSPRYLETIGSPLH
d_call: .
v_call: TRBV6-6

cdr3_aa: ASSYSRRGNTEAF
d_call: .
v_call: TRBV6-5

cdr3_aa: ASATGIYTGELF
d_call: .
v_call: TRBV19

cdr3_aa: ASSRQPGLELNEQF
d_call: TRBD2
v_call: TRBV4-1

cdr3_aa: ASSQNWREMGEQF
d_call: TRBD2
v_call: TRBV3-1/TRBV3-2

cdr3_aa: ASSLAQGAGGELF
d_call: TRBD1
v_call: TRBV28

cdr3_aa: ATSGTEVKSYNEQF
d_call: .
v_call: TRBV15

cdr3_aa: AWSVGDSLSYEQY
d_call: .
v_call: TRBV30

cdr3_aa: ASSVDQGGDTQY
d_call: TRBD2
v_call: TRBV9

cdr3_aa: ASSEQGMNTEAF
d_call: .
v_call: TRBV18

cdr3_aa: ASSQGLGTGVGQY
d_call: TRBD1
v_call: TRBV4-3

cdr3_aa: ASSILNGGGALNTEAF
d_call: .
v_call: TRBV27

cdr3_aa: AWSVLLGFLGGTDTQY
d_call: .
v_call: TRBV30

cdr3_aa: ASSPTQGDGGELF
d_call: .
v_call: TRBV3-1/TRBV3-2

cdr3_aa: ASSLLAGGSTDTQY
d_call: TRBD2
v_call: TRBV19

cdr3_aa: ASSGIAVHRDQETQY
d_call: .
v_call: TRBV28

cdr3_aa: ASRGLDNSPLH
d_call: .
v_call: TRBV3-1/TRBV3-2

cdr3_aa: ASSLSATYEQY
d_call: .
v_call: TRBV11-2

cdr3_aa: ASSRDRHTGELF
d_call: TRBD1
v_call: TRBV18

cdr3_aa: ASSQDQGSETQY
d_call: .
v_call: TRBV14

cdr3_aa: ASSPPPRGDTQY
d_call: TRBD2
v_call: TRBV7-8

cdr3_aa: ASSPRQGSVNGYT
d_call: .
v_call: TRBV18

cdr3_aa: ASSLTGLAGSNEQF
d_call: TRBD2
v_call: TRBV7-2

cdr3_aa: ASSIGGQGDGQPQH
d_call: TRBD1
v_call: TRBV19

cdr3_aa: ASRGQQEGAAF
d_call: TRBD1
v_call: TRBV5-5

cdr3_aa: ATSREGGGGNQPQH
d_call: TRBD1
v_call: TRBV15

cdr3_aa: ASSYYRDTSYEQY
d_call: .
v_call: TRBV6-5

cdr3_aa: ASSVQGGTETQY
d_call: .
v_call: TRBV7-8

cdr3_aa: AWSAHGGYEKLF
d_call: .
v_call: TRBV30

cdr3_aa: AWSVSDRRYSPLH
d_call: TRBD1
v_call: TRBV30

cdr3_aa: ASSLGGLYGELF
d_call: .
v_call: TRBV11-2

cdr3_aa: AWRRQGMNTEAF
d_call: TRBD1
v_call: TRBV30

cdr3_aa: ASSSRVYGAF
d_call: .
v_call: TRBV3-1/TRBV3-2

cdr3_aa: SVDTLQGLYGYT
d_call: TRBD1
v_call: TRBV29-1

cdr3_aa: ATSSNAGQGVKY
d_call: TRBD1
v_call: TRBV15

cdr3_aa: ASRPGGRHGGNQPQH
d_call: .
v_call: TRBV7-7